This T cell receptor (beta chain) derives from a study of T cells of healthy individuals. One entry per CDR3 protein, called by TCRdb with MiXCR from the 5' RACE reads. The data show about 96,000 distinct CDR3 sequences, roughly 18% seen once. The TCR sequence derives from a human donor in good health.

The CDR3 nucleotides are TGCGCCAGCGCGGGCGGGTTGGATCAGCCCCAGCATTTT. Translation gives CASAGGLDQPQHF. The chain recombines TRBV5-1 with TRBJ1-5, with unresolved D. Trimming shortened V by 7 bases and J by 5 bases, and 13 bases separated the two germline ends. The CDR3 consists of 13 residues. CDR1 and CDR2 (germline): SGHRS, YFSETQ.